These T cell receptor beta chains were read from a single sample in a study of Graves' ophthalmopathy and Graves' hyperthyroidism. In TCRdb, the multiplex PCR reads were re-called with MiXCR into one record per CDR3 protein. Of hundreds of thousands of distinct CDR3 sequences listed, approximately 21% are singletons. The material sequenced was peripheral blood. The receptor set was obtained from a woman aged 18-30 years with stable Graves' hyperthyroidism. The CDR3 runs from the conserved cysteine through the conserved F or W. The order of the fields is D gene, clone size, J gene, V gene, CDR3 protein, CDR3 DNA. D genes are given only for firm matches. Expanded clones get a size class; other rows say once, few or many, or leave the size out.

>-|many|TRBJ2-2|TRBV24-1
CATSDATRTGRKLFF
TGTGCCACCAGTGATGCAACACGTACAGGGAGGAAGCTGTTTTTT
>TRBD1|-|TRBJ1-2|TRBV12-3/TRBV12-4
CASSSRGLKDGYTF
TGTGCCAGCAGTTCCAGGGGGCTTAAGGATGGCTACACCTTC
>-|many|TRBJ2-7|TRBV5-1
CASSLAGQSEQYF
TGCGCCAGCAGCTTGGCCGGGCAGAGCGAGCAGTACTTC
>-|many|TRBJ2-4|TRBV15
CATKEGITGGLAKNIQYF
TGTGCCACCAAAGAAGGGATTACAGGCGGACTAGCCAAAAACATTCAGTACTTC
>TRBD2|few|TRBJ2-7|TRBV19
CASSPLAWDYEQYF
TGTGCCAGTAGCCCACTAGCGTGGGATTACGAGCAGTACTTC
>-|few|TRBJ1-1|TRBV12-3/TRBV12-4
CASRERTEAFF
TGTGCCAGCAGAGAAAGGACTGAAGCTTTCTTT
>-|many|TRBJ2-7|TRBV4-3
CASSQDRGVSYEQYF
TGCGCCAGCAGCCAAGACCGCGGGGTCTCCTACGAGCAGTACTTC
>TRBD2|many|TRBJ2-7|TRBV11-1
CASSLAPRVGGRVSAQYF
TGTGCCAGCAGCTTAGCCCCTCGTGTTGGCGGGAGGGTGAGTGCGCAGTACTTC
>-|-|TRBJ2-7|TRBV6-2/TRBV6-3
CASRKHSSYEQYF
TGTGCCAGCAGAAAACACAGCTCCTACGAGCAGTACTTC
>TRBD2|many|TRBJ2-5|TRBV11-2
CASSPLREETQYF
TGTGCCAGCAGCCCGCTGCGGGAGGAGACCCAGTACTTC
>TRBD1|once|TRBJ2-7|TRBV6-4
CASSDWTGFDEQYF
TGTGCCAGCAGTGACTGGACAGGGTTCGACGAGCAGTACTTC
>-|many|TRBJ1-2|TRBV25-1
CASSGGFIYGYTF
TGTGCCAGCAGTGGGGGATTCATCTATGGCTACACCTTC
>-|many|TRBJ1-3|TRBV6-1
CASSGVTIYF
TGTGCCAGCAGTGGAGTCACCATATATTTT
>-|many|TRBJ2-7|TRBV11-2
CASRGPQRTYEQYF
TGTGCCAGCAGGGGGCCTCAGAGGACCTACGAGCAGTACTTC
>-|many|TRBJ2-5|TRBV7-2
CASSLLGAGKETQYF
TGTGCCAGCAGCCTTCTCGGGGCCGGCAAAGAGACCCAGTACTTC
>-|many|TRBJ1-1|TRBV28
CASDMGGYRAFF
TGTGCCAGCGATATGGGGGGCTATAGGGCTTTCTTT
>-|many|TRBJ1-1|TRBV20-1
CSAPDSRLTGTEAFF
TGCAGTGCTCCGGATTCGCGCTTAACGGGCACTGAAGCTTTCTTT
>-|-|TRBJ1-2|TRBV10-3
CAISEPAQEGRDGYTF
TGTGCCATCAGTGAGCCCGCCCAGGAGGGGAGGGATGGCTACACCTTC
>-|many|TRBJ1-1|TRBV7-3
CASSLRRDTEAFF
TGTGCCAGCAGCTTACGCCGGGACACTGAAGCTTTCTTT
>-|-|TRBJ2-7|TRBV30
CAWSSAVGRSSYEQYF
TGTGCCTGGAGTTCGGCGGTTGGGAGAAGCTCCTACGAGCAGTACTTC
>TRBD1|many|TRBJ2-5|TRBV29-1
CSVAGTGPKTQYF
TGCAGCGTCGCCGGGACAGGGCCAAAGACCCAGTACTTC
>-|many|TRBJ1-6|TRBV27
CASSSTGHRGNNSPLHF
TGTGCCAGCAGTTCGACAGGCCACCGGGGAAATAATTCACCCCTCCACTTT
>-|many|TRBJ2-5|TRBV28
CASTLDLAYQETQYF
TGTGCCAGCACCTTAGACTTAGCGTACCAAGAGACCCAGTACTTC
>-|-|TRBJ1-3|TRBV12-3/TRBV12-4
CASSPQQYSGNTIYF
TGTGCCAGCAGTCCCCAGCAGTACTCTGGAAACACCATATATTTT
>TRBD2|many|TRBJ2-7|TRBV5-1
CASKAGVGSSYEQYF
TGCGCCAGCAAGGCGGGGGTGGGATCCTCCTACGAGCAGTACTTC
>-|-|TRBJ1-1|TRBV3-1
CASSHGVFSAFF
TGTGCCAGCAGCCACGGCGTCTTCTCGGCTTTCTTT
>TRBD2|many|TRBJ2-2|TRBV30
CASNRGGLSGELFF
TGTGCCTCCAATCGGGGGGGGCTCTCCGGGGAGCTGTTTTTT
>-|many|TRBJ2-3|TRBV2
CASSATASTDTQYF
TGTGCCAGCAGCGCGACAGCCTCCACAGATACGCAGTATTTT
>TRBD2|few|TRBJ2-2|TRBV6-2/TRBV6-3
CASESSGTKNTGELFF
TGTGCCAGCGAATCGAGCGGGACTAAGAACACCGGGGAGCTGTTTTTT
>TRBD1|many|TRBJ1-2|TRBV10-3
CAIRGQGFGYTF
TGTGCCATCAGGGGACAGGGTTTCGGCTACACCTTC
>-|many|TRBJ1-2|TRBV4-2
CASSQRRRGDSGYTF
TGTGCCAGCAGCCAACGTCGGAGAGGTGACTCTGGCTACACCTTC
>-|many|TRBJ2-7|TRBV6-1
CASSERLGTGSDEQYF
TGTGCCAGCAGTGAACGCCTCGGGACGGGTTCAGACGAGCAGTACTTC
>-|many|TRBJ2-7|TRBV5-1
CASSRDNYEQYF
TGCGCCAGCAGCCGGGACAACTACGAGCAGTACTTC
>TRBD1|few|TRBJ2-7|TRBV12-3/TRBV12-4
CASSFAGQGAGEQYF
TGTGCCAGCAGTTTTGCGGGGCAGGGGGCAGGAGAGCAGTACTTC
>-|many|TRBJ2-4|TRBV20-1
CSARDMGVAKNIQYF
TGCAGTGCTAGAGATATGGGGGTTGCCAAAAACATTCAGTACTTC
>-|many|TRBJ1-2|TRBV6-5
CASSYSNPPYGYTF
TGTGCCAGCAGTTACTCGAACCCGCCCTATGGCTACACCTTC
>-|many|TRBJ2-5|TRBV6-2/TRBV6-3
CASSPRKTQYF
TGTGCCAGCAGTCCGAGGAAGACCCAGTACTTC
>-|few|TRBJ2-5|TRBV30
CAWNGGIETQYF
TGTGCCTGGAACGGGGGTATCGAGACCCAGTACTTC
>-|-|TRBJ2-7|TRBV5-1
CASSPWTAKDPYEQYF
TGCGCCAGCAGCCCCTGGACAGCAAAAGACCCCTACGAGCAGTACTTC
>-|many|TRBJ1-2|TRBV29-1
CSVDIPGRFYGYTF
TGCAGCGTTGATATACCAGGGCGTTTCTATGGCTACACCTTC
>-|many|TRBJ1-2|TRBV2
CASSEGGKANYGYTF
TGTGCCAGCAGTGAAGGGGGAAAAGCTAACTATGGCTACACCTTC
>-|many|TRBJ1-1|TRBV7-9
CASRLDGFWHTEAFF
TGTGCCAGCAGATTAGATGGGTTTTGGCACACTGAAGCTTTCTTT
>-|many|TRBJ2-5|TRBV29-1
CSVERGETQYF
TGCAGCGTTGAGCGGGGAGAGACCCAGTACTTC
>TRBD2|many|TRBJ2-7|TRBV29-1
CSVGAGTSYEQYF
TGCAGCGTGGGAGCGGGGACTTCCTACGAGCAGTACTTC
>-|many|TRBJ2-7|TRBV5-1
CASSHAGSVSYEQYF
TGCGCCAGCAGCCACGCAGGTAGCGTGTCCTACGAGCAGTACTTC
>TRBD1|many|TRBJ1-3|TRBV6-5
CASSYTQGSGNTIYF
TGTGCCAGCAGTTACACACAGGGGAGCGGAAACACCATATATTTT
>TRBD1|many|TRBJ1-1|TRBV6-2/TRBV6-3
CASSYRRDSQNINTEAFF
TGTGCCAGCAGTTACCGACGGGACAGCCAAAACATAAACACTGAAGCTTTCTTT
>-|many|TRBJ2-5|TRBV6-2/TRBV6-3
CASSYSQPETQYF
TGTGCCAGCAGTTACTCCCAGCCGGAGACCCAGTACTTC
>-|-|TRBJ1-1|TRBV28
CASSPGGATGIPEAFF
TGTGCCAGCAGTCCCGGCGGGGCAACAGGGATACCTGAAGCTTTCTTT
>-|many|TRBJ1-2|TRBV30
CAWSVVAGGGYTF
TGTGCCTGGAGTGTGGTGGCAGGAGGCGGCTACACCTTC
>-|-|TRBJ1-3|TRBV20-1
CSARDNRMGLGNTIYF
TGCAGTGCTAGAGATAATCGCATGGGGCTAGGAAACACCATATATTTT
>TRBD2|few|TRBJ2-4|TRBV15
CATGSSGSAAKNIQYF
TGTGCCACCGGGTCTAGCGGGAGCGCGGCCAAAAACATTCAGTACTTC
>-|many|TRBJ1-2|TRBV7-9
CASSQRDGYTF
TGTGCCAGCAGCCAAAGGGATGGCTACACCTTC
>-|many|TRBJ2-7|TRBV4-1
CASSQAAAPPYEQYF
TGCGCCAGCAGCCAAGCGGCAGCCCCTCCGTACGAGCAGTACTTC
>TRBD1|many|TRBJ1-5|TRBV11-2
CASSSGTALQNQPQHF
TGTGCCAGCAGTTCCGGGACAGCCCTGCAAAATCAGCCCCAGCATTTT